Presented here are 22 T cell receptor beta chains from one specimen sequenced in a study of T cell responses to AZD1222 COVID-19 vaccine. Clones were sequenced by immunoSEQ multiplex PCR, and TCRdb holds only the in-frame ones, with some missing. The sample consists of approximately 89,000 clones, more than 70% of them appearing once. The specimen comprised peripheral blood, sampled 28 days after the second AZD1222 dose. These receptors were obtained from an adult who received the AZD1222 COVID-19 vaccine.

The chain uses TRBV28 and TRBJ1-6; TRBD1 matches 9 bases. The trim removed 5 bases at V and 8 bases at J, leaving 1 base unmatched. The V gene's germline CDR1 is MDHEN and CDR2 SYDVKM. This CDR3 contains 13 residues. CDR3 in amino acids: CASSRQGDSPLHF. Written as DNA, the CDR3 is TGTGCCAGCAGTCGACAGGGGGATTCACCCCTCCACTTT.

The gene calls are TRBV7-8 and TRBJ2-1; D is undetermined. Germline CDR1 is SGHVS and CDR2 is FQNEAQ. Between the trimmed V and J ends, which lost 1 base and 12 bases, there was a span of 7 bases. The CDR3 has 11 residues. The CDR3 DNA reads TGTGCCAGCAGCTTAGGGTCAGGGCAGTTCTTC. It specifies CASSLGSGQFF. Based on the CDR3 plus reference TRBV7-8 and TRBJ2-1, the full variable domain is GAGVSQSPRYKVAKRGQDVALRCDPISGHVSLFWYQQALGQGPEFLTYFQNEAQLDKSGLPSDRFFAERPEGSVSTLKIQRTQQEDSAVYLCASSLGSGQFFGPGTRLTVL.

This chain links TRBV5-6 with TRBJ1-5; D uncertain. The length of the CDR3 is 13 residues. Germline V gene lookup returns CDR1 SGHDT and CDR2 YYEEEE. Between the trimmed V and J ends, which lost 1 base and 2 bases, there was a span of 4 bases. The CDR3 DNA sequence: TGTGCCAGCAGCTTGCTTGGCAATCAGCCCCAGCATTTT. It encodes CASSLLGNQPQHF.

This clone was picked up a small number of times. The chain links TRBV7-2 to TRBJ2-7; 8 bases line up with TRBD2. V lost 0 bases, J lost 1 base, and 5 bases stayed unmatched. CDR1 and CDR2 (germline): SGHTA, FQGNSA. The CDR3 covers 16 residues. The CDR3 DNA sequence: TGTGCCAGCAGCTTAGCGGGGAGCGGGAGATCCTACGAGCAGTACTTC. This encodes CASSLAGSGRSYEQYF.

The genes are TRBV18 and TRBJ2-7, with 7 bases identical to TRBD2. The CDR3 spans 15 residues. J was trimmed by 1 base and V by 6 bases; bases with no gene match: 9. Germline V gives CDR1 KGHSH, CDR2 LQKENI. The CDR3 nucleotides read TGTGCCAGCTCCCCAGTTAGAGCGGGGTCCTACGAGCAGTACTTC. Translated, it gives CASSPVRAGSYEQYF.

This chain joins TRBV4-3 and TRBJ2-5, with TRBD1 identical over 7 bases. V was clipped by 0 bases and J by 7 bases; unmatched bases: 5. Germline lookup yields CDR1 LGHNA and CDR2 YSLEER. This CDR3 has 14 amino acids. CDR3 sequence reads: CASSQDRAGGTQYF. As DNA, the CDR3 is TGCGCCAGCAGCCAAGATAGGGCAGGGGGGACCCAGTACTTC.

The J gene is TRBJ2-7, the V gene TRBV5-1; TRBD1 matches 8 bases. The CDR3 is made up of 15 amino acids. Trimming at V came to 2 bases and at J to 4 bases, leaving 8 bases not matched to a gene. Germline V lookup: CDR1 SGHRS, CDR2 YFSETQ. As DNA, the CDR3 is TGCGCCAGCAGCTTCCTTACAGGGGGTGGGTACGAGCAGTACTTC. Translation gives CASSFLTGGGYEQYF. Based on the CDR3 plus reference TRBV5-1 and TRBJ2-7, the full variable domain is KAGVTQTPRYLIKTRGQQVTLSCSPISGHRSVSWYQQTPGQGLQFLFEYFSETQRNKGNFPGRFSGRQFSNSRSEMNVSTLELGDSALYLCASSFLTGGGYEQYFGPGTRLTVT.

The genes are TRBV10-3 and TRBJ2-7; D tentatively fits TRBD1 or TRBD2 (6 bases each). This CDR3 is 15 amino acids long. CDR1 is ENHRY and CDR2 is SYGVKD in the germline V gene. Trimming removed 5 bases at V and 3 bases at J, with 17 bases between. CDR3 amino acids: CAISSGASKGYEQYF. The CDR3 DNA is TGTGCCATCAGTTCGGGGGCCAGTAAGGGCTACGAGCAGTACTTC.

This clone was seen once. CDR3 in DNA: TGTGCCTGGGCAGGGGGCTCTGGGGCCAACGTCCTGACTTTC. This sequence encodes CAWAGGSGANVLTF. The chain links TRBV30 to TRBJ2-6; 7 nucleotides line up with TRBD1. From germline, CDR1 is GTSNPN and CDR2 SVGIG (reference sequence). Losses at the gene ends were 5 bases for V and 0 bases for J; bases not matched to a gene: 1. The CDR3 totals 14 residues.

The genes are TRBV7-2 and TRBJ2-7, with TRBD1 matching 7 bases. CDR1 is SGHTA and CDR2 is FQGNSA in the germline V gene. The CDR3 extends over 14 amino acids. J lost 6 bases, V lost 5 bases, and 10 bases had no gene match. The CDR3 here is CASSQQGHSLEQYF. The CDR3, as DNA: TGTGCCAGCAGCCAACAGGGGCATTCCCTCGAGCAGTACTTC.

The chain combines TRBV6-5 with TRBJ2-5; D possibly corresponds to TRBD2 (6 bases). Germline V gives CDR1 MNHEY, CDR2 SVGAGI. The CDR3 is made up of 12 amino acids. Trimming pared 8 bases from V and 1 base from J, leaving 8 bases between. CDR3 amino acids: CASHGSQETQYF. The CDR3 bases are TGTGCCAGCCACGGGAGCCAAGAGACCCAGTACTTC.

The chain uses TRBV10-3 and TRBJ2-1, with D perhaps TRBD1 (8 bases). The CDR3 contains 14 residues. Trimming stripped 4 bases from V and 8 bases from J, with 15 bases between. Germline V lookup: CDR1 ENHRY, CDR2 SYGVKD. Written as DNA, the CDR3 is TGTGCCATCAGTGGGACAGGGACTATTCATGAGCAGTTCTTC. Protein product: CAISGTGTIHEQFF.

This chain links TRBV3-1 (or the pseudogene TRBV3-2) with TRBJ2-7; D call uncertain. This CDR3 comprises 14 residues. CDR1 is LGHDT and CDR2 is YNNKEL in the germline V gene (reference sequence). Trimming pared 4 bases from V and 2 bases from J, leaving 12 bases between. Written as DNA, the CDR3 is TGTGCCAGCAGCCCCGCTGGACCTCCCTACGAGCAGTACTTC. Translating gives CASSPAGPPYEQYF.

This chain connects TRBV7-9 to TRBJ1-1; no clear D gene. Germline loops: CDR1 SEHNR, CDR2 FQNEAQ (reference sequence). V was cut by 6 bases and J by 3 bases, with 11 bases left in between. The length of the CDR3 is 13 residues. CDR3 residues: CASRPGRDTEAFF. The CDR3 DNA reads as TGTGCCAGCAGACCCGGGAGGGACACTGAAGCTTTCTTT.

V is TRBV9 and J is TRBJ1-4; 7 nucleotides align to TRBD1. J lost 3 bases, V lost 0 bases, and 2 bases had no gene match. The germline CDR1 and CDR2 sequences are SGDLS and YYNGEE. The CDR3 extends over 15 amino acids. CDR3 sequence (DNA): TGTGCCAGCAGCGTAGAGGGGGCCCCTAATGAAAAACTGTTTTTT. This encodes CASSVEGAPNEKLFF.

CDR3 sequence reads: CASSFRGAWNEQFF. The CDR3 DNA sequence: TGTGCCAGCAGTTTTCGGGGGGCCTGGAATGAGCAGTTCTTC. The chain combines TRBV27 with TRBJ2-1; D is perhaps TRBD2 (7 bases). V was pared by 3 bases and J by 7 bases, with 13 bases between. Germline V gene sequence: CDR1 MNHEY, CDR2 SMNVEV (reference sequence). CDR3 length: 14 residues.

The chain has TRBV3-1 (or the pseudogene TRBV3-2) and TRBJ1-5; D is undetermined. The V end lost 4 bases, the J end lost 1 base, and 17 bases lay between the germline ends. The CDR3 length is 17 residues. Germline V gene lookup returns CDR1 LGHDT and CDR2 YNNKEL (reference sequence). This CDR3 reads CASSLLPPGESNQPQHF. The CDR3 region has the DNA TGTGCCAGCAGCCTCTTGCCCCCAGGTGAGAGCAATCAGCCCCAGCATTTT.

The J gene is TRBJ2-7, the V gene TRBV30, with 7 bases lining up with TRBD1. Unmatched junction bases numbered 15, after V lost 6 bases and J lost 1 base. Per germline, CDR1 GTSNPN and CDR2 SVGIG (reference sequence). The CDR3 loop spans 16 amino acids. The CDR3 loop reads CACQTPVTGVSYEQYF. As DNA, the CDR3 is TGTGCCTGCCAAACCCCCGTCACAGGGGTATCCTACGAGCAGTACTTC.

This sequence joins TRBV10-3 and TRBJ1-1, with no clear D. The CDR3 totals 14 residues. Germline V gene data show CDR1 as ENHRY and CDR2 as SYGVKD. Trimming stripped 4 bases from V and 2 bases from J, with 11 bases between. DNA for the CDR3: TGTGCCATCAGTGTCACGGAAAGAAACACTGAAGCTTTCTTT. Translated, it gives CAISVTERNTEAFF.

The gene calls are TRBV9 and TRBJ1-5, with D unresolved. Between the trimmed V and J ends, which lost 3 bases and 2 bases, there was a span of 12 bases. The CDR3 contains 15 residues. Germline loops: CDR1 SGDLS, CDR2 YYNGEE. CDR3 DNA sequence: TGTGCCAGCAGCGCCGAAGGGAGAGGCAATCAGCCCCAGCATTTT. It yields the protein CASSAEGRGNQPQHF.

The table lists this clone with a few counts. The chain carries TRBV5-3 and TRBJ1-6; D possibly corresponds to TRBD1 (6 bases). TRBV5-3 has ORF status, its function being uncertain. Trimming stripped 1 base from V and 8 bases from J, with 19 bases between. There are 17 residues in the CDR3. In DNA form, the CDR3 reads TGTGCCAGAAGCTTGTTAGGAGGGGGTCCGCGGGATTCACCCCTCCACTTT. Translation gives CARSLLGGGPRDSPLHF.

The gene calls are TRBV11-1 and TRBJ1-2; tentative D call: TRBD1 (6 bases). The CDR3 is 16 amino acids. V lost 5 bases and J lost 4, with 20 bases in between. CDR1 is SGHAT and CDR2 is FQDESV in the germline V gene (reference sequence). The CDR3 DNA sequence: TGTGCCAGCAGCCCCGGGCGGTGGGGGGCAGGCTATGGCTACACCTTC. Protein sequence: CASSPGRWGAGYGYTF.